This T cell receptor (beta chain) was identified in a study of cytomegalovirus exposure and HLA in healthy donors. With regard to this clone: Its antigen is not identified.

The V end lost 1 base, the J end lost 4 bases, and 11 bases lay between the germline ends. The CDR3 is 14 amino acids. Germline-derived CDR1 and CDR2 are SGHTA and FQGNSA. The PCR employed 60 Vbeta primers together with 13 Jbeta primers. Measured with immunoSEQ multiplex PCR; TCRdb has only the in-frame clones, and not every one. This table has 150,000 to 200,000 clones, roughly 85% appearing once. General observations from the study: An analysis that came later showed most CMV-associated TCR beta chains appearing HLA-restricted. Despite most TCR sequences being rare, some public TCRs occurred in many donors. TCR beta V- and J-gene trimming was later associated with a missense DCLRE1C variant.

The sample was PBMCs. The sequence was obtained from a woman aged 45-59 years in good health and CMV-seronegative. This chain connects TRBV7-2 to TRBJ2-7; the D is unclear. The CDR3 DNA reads TGTGCCAGCAGCTTAGACGCCCGCAGGTACGAGCAGTACTTC. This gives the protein CASSLDARRYEQYF.